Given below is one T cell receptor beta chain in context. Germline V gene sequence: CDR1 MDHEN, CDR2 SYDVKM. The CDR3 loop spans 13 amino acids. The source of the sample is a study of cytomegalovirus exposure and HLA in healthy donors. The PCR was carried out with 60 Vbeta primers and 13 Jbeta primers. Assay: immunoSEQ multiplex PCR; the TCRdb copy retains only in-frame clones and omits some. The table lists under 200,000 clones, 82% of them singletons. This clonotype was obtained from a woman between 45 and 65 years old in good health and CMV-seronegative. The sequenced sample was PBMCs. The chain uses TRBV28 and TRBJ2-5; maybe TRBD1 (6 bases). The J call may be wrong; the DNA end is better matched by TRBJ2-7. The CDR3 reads CAIAMGDNYEQYF. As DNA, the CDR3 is TGTGCCATCGCGATGGGGGACAACTACGAGCAGTACTTC.